These T cell receptor beta chains were read from a single sample in a study of T cells in Graves' hyperthyroidism and ophthalmopathy. TCRdb reanalysed the multiplex PCR reads using MiXCR and keeps one entry per CDR3 protein. The repertoire has 300,000 or so distinct CDR3 sequences, roughly 20% of them found once; the top ten carry about 53%. Sequences were obtained from blood. These receptors all come from a woman aged 45-65 years with Graves' hyperthyroidism. Each CDR3 is given with its conserved first and last residue. A D gene is named only where the DNA matches it firmly. Clone size appears in some rows only: once, few, many, or a class for an expanded clone.

d_gene: NA; abundance: few; j_gene: TRBJ1-2; v_gene: TRBV7-2; CDR3aa: CASSLHLTGNYGYTF; CDR3nt: TGTGCCAGCAGCTTACATCTTACAGGGAACTATGGCTACACCTTC
d_gene: NA; abundance: few; j_gene: TRBJ1-5; v_gene: TRBV12-3/TRBV12-4; CDR3aa: CASSFYSGGGQPQHF; CDR3nt: TGTGCCAGCAGTTTTTATTCGGGAGGTGGTCAGCCCCAGCATTTT
d_gene: TRBD1; abundance: NA; j_gene: TRBJ2-3; v_gene: TRBV20-1; CDR3aa: CSASTRDRGGDTQYF; CDR3nt: TGCAGTGCTTCAACCCGGGACAGGGGGGGAGATACGCAGTATTTT
d_gene: TRBD1; abundance: NA; j_gene: TRBJ1-4; v_gene: TRBV19; CDR3aa: CASSIALGQGFEKLFF; CDR3nt: TGTGCCAGTAGTATAGCCTTGGGACAGGGATTTGAAAAACTGTTTTTT
d_gene: TRBD2; abundance: few; j_gene: TRBJ2-1; v_gene: TRBV9; CDR3aa: CASSVLAGSLYNEQFF; CDR3nt: TGTGCCAGCAGCGTCCTAGCGGGATCATTATACAATGAGCAGTTCTTC
d_gene: NA; abundance: many; j_gene: TRBJ2-3; v_gene: TRBV20-1; CDR3aa: CSARPADTQYF; CDR3nt: TGCAGTGCTCGCCCCGCAGATACGCAGTATTTT
d_gene: TRBD2; abundance: many; j_gene: TRBJ2-7; v_gene: TRBV3-1; CDR3aa: CASSQEGTSGYEQYF; CDR3nt: TGTGCCAGCAGCCAAGAGGGGACTAGCGGATACGAGCAGTACTTC
d_gene: TRBD1; abundance: many; j_gene: TRBJ1-3; v_gene: TRBV2; CDR3aa: CASREGTAGNTIYF; CDR3nt: TGTGCCAGCAGGGAAGGGACAGCTGGAAACACCATATATTTT
d_gene: NA; abundance: many; j_gene: TRBJ1-1; v_gene: TRBV28; CDR3aa: CASSLRRANTEAFF; CDR3nt: TGTGCCAGCAGTTTACGCAGGGCGAACACTGAAGCTTTCTTT
d_gene: NA; abundance: many; j_gene: TRBJ2-1; v_gene: TRBV20-1; CDR3aa: CSARDYRSSPNEQFF; CDR3nt: TGCAGTGCTAGAGATTATCGTTCTAGTCCCAATGAGCAGTTCTTC
d_gene: NA; abundance: few; j_gene: TRBJ1-4; v_gene: TRBV20-1; CDR3aa: CSAIVATNEKLFF; CDR3nt: TGCAGTGCCATCGTTGCAACTAATGAAAAACTGTTTTTT
d_gene: TRBD2; abundance: few; j_gene: TRBJ2-4; v_gene: TRBV20-1; CDR3aa: CSASSGENIQYF; CDR3nt: TGCAGTGCCTCCAGCGGGGAAAACATTCAGTACTTC